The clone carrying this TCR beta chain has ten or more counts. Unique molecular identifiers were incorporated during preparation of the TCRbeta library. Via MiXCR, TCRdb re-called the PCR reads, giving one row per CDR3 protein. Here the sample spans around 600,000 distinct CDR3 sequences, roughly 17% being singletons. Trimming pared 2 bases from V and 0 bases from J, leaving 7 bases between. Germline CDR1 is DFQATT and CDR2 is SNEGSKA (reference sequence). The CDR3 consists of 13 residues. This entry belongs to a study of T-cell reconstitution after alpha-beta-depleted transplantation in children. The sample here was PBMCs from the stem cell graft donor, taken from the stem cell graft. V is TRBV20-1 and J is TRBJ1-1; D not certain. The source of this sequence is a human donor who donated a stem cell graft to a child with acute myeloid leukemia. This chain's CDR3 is CSARPNLNTEAFF. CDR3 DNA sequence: TGCAGTGCTAGACCGAACCTGAACACTGAAGCTTTCTTT.